Listed below are T cell receptor beta chains from one sample, sequenced in a study of identical twins. One entry per CDR3 protein, called by TCRdb with MiXCR from the 5' RACE reads. The sample shows roughly 230,000 distinct CDR3 sequences, about 8.5% of them seen only once. These same data were also listed under a study on yellow fever vaccine responses in identical twins.

The sample taken for sequencing was CD8+ T cells sorted from blood. The source is a woman aged 18 to 35 in good health. The CDR3 runs from the conserved cysteine through the conserved F or W. A D gene is named only where the DNA matches it firmly. Not every row has a clone size; where given, it reads once, few, many or a size class.

.	TRBV5-1	.	TRBJ2-7	CASVSDGDVYEQYF	TGCGCCAGCGTGTCAGACGGGGACGTATACGAGCAGTACTTC
.	TRBV2	.	TRBJ1-1	CASITGEAFF	TGTGCCAGCATCACAGGTGAAGCTTTCTTT
.	TRBV28	.	TRBJ2-5	CAGGVETQYF	TGTGCCGGGGGAGTGGAGACCCAGTACTTC
TRBD1	TRBV15	once	TRBJ1-2	CATSRGSDRVRGYTF	TGTGCCACCAGCAGAGGGTCGGACAGGGTTCGAGGCTACACCTTC
.	TRBV29-1	few	TRBJ1-1	CSVVGDQGNTEAFF	TGCAGCGTTGTAGGGGACCAAGGGAACACTGAAGCTTTCTTT
.	TRBV7-9	many	TRBJ2-7	CASRPRRDPSYEQYF	TGTGCCAGCAGACCCCGTCGGGACCCCTCCTACGAGCAGTACTTC
.	TRBV7-9	.	TRBJ2-7	CASSPQGGDYEQYF	TGTGCCAGCAGCCCGCAGGGGGGTGACTACGAGCAGTACTTC
.	TRBV6-1	many	TRBJ2-1	CASSPYGVPPTTGNEQFF	TGTGCCAGCAGTCCCTACGGGGTTCCCCCTACGACGGGCAATGAGCAGTTCTTC
.	TRBV13	few	TRBJ2-1	CASSLLRTVSSYNEQFF	TGTGCCAGCAGCTTACTTAGGACGGTGAGCTCCTACAATGAGCAGTTCTTC
.	TRBV27	.	TRBJ1-6	CASSLWDPFSPLHF	TGTGCCAGCAGTTTATGGGACCCTTTTTCACCCCTCCACTTT
.	TRBV10-2	.	TRBJ2-7	CASGTHHYEQYF	TGCGCCAGCGGGACCCATCACTACGAGCAGTACTTC
.	TRBV7-9	many	TRBJ2-1	CASRLDGLNEQFF	TGTGCCAGCAGGTTGGACGGACTCAATGAGCAGTTCTTC
TRBD1	TRBV5-1	.	TRBJ2-3	CASSSGTGGVDTQYF	TGCGCCAGCAGCTCCGGGACAGGGGGCGTAGATACGCAGTATTTT
.	TRBV11-2	few	TRBJ2-3	CASQSAGDTQYF	TGTGCCAGCCAGAGCGCGGGAGATACGCAGTATTTT
.	TRBV12-3/TRBV12-4	.	TRBJ1-6	CASSGFNSPLHF	TGTGCCAGCAGTGGGTTTAATTCACCCCTCCACTTT
TRBD1	TRBV29-1	.	TRBJ2-1	CSVSQGVFSYNEQFF	TGCAGCGTTTCACAGGGGGTCTTCTCCTACAATGAGCAGTTCTTC
.	TRBV11-2	.	TRBJ2-7	CASSLGAGKSYEQYF	TGTGCCAGCAGCTTGGGGGCGGGAAAATCCTACGAGCAGTACTTC
TRBD2	TRBV20-1	.	TRBJ2-7	CSARSSGTYEQYF	TGCAGTGCTAGGTCTAGCGGGACCTACGAGCAGTACTTC
.	TRBV27	few	TRBJ2-5	CASSLRYSLQETQYF	TGTGCCAGCAGTTTAAGATATTCCTTACAAGAGACCCAGTACTTC
.	TRBV27	many	TRBJ2-3	CASSLVDGTDTQYF	TGTGCCAGCAGTTTAGTAGACGGCACAGATACGCAGTATTTT
.	TRBV29-1	few	TRBJ2-3	CSVEGGFTDTQYF	TGCAGCGTTGAAGGGGGATTCACAGATACGCAGTATTTT
TRBD2	TRBV4-1	.	TRBJ2-3	CASSQERGGQDTQYF	TGCGCCAGCAGCCAAGAGCGGGGGGGCCAAGATACGCAGTATTTT
.	TRBV20-1	few	TRBJ1-1	CSARDGSDTEAFF	TGCAGTGCTAGAGATGGGTCCGACACTGAAGCTTTCTTT
.	TRBV28	few	TRBJ1-5	CASSLRGQTSNQPQHF	TGTGCCAGCAGTTTAAGAGGACAGACTAGCAATCAGCCCCAGCATTTT
TRBD2	TRBV7-9	many	TRBJ2-5	CASRASGQETQYF	TGTGCCAGCAGGGCTAGCGGCCAAGAGACCCAGTACTTC
TRBD1	TRBV20-1	.	TRBJ2-1	CSARDRVVNEQFF	TGCAGTGCTAGGGACAGGGTGGTTAATGAGCAGTTCTTC
TRBD1	TRBV6-5	few	TRBJ1-2	CASSSWTGVDGYTF	TGTGCCAGCAGTTCCTGGACAGGGGTGGACGGCTACACCTTC
.	TRBV7-9	many	TRBJ2-3	CASSLALRLNTQYF	TGTGCCAGCAGCTTAGCCCTTCGCTTGAATACGCAGTATTTT
TRBD2	TRBV15	few	TRBJ2-1	CATRRDGRWGGRYNEQFF	TGTGCCACCAGGAGAGATGGGAGGTGGGGCGGGAGATACAATGAGCAGTTCTTC
.	TRBV12-3/TRBV12-4	many	TRBJ2-3	CASSLRHPDFPTRSTDTQYF	TGTGCCAGCAGTTTACGCCATCCGGACTTTCCAACACGTAGCACAGATACGCAGTATTTT
TRBD2	TRBV29-1	many	TRBJ2-3	CSVDPGTSGTDTQYF	TGCAGCGTTGATCCCGGGACTAGCGGCACAGATACGCAGTATTTT
.	TRBV6-2/TRBV6-3	few	TRBJ2-7	CASCFASGTEPYEQYF	TGTGCCAGCTGCTTTGCGAGCGGGACAGAGCCCTACGAGCAGTACTTC
TRBD2	TRBV7-9	few	TRBJ2-1	CASSIRTSGGADEQFF	TGTGCCAGCAGCATCCGGACTAGCGGGGGGGCCGATGAGCAGTTCTTC
.	TRBV4-3	many	TRBJ2-7	CASSQERYTYEQYF	TGCGCCAGCAGCCAAGAGAGGTATACCTACGAGCAGTACTTC
.	TRBV12-3/TRBV12-4	.	TRBJ2-7	CASIKGGTYEQYF	TGTGCCAGCATTAAAGGGGGGACCTACGAGCAGTACTTC
TRBD2	TRBV7-2	few	TRBJ2-5	CASSSGGGDETQYF	TGTGCCAGCAGCTCTGGCGGGGGAGACGAGACCCAGTACTTC
TRBD1	TRBV29-1	many	TRBJ2-7	CSVTTGTGGYEQYF	TGCAGCGTTACCACCGGGACAGGGGGCTACGAGCAGTACTTC